Presented here are 11 T cell receptor beta chains from one specimen sequenced in a study of spatial heterogeneity in lung cancer. This sample's time point: sample taken at primary tumor resection. Tumor, nontumor lung or frozen PBMC supplied whole RNA, sequenced without sorting. TCRdb processed the 5' RACE reads anew with MiXCR; each CDR3 protein has one entry. The table includes roughly 46,000 distinct CDR3 sequences, 10% to 15% detected once. The source material was PBMCs, sampled at surgery. The origin of the receptors is a female donor with early-stage non-small cell lung cancer.

The sample holds a few counts of this clonotype. The V call is TRBV6-6, the J call TRBJ2-5; D may correspond to TRBD1 or TRBD2 (6 bases each). The CDR3 has 14 residues. The germline V gene has CDR1 MNHNY and CDR2 SVGAGI (reference sequence). V was cut by 4 bases and J by 5 bases, with 14 bases left in between. The CDR3 nucleotides read TGTGCCAGCAGTTTAGTTCCGGGGGCGGAGACCCAGTACTTC. Protein product: CASSLVPGAETQYF.

The table lists this clonotype with a few counts. The V call is TRBV27, the J call TRBJ1-2; D call uncertain. Per the germline V gene, CDR1 is MNHEY and CDR2 is SMNVEV (reference sequence). CDR3 length: 13 residues. V gave up 5 bases and J gave up 1 base, with 8 bases separating them. CDR3 region: CASSPDGNYGYTF. The CDR3 DNA reads as TGTGCCAGCAGTCCGGACGGTAACTATGGCTACACCTTC.

The DNA of the CDR3 is TGTGCCAGCAGCCCTGGGCTCTCAGAGGGCTACACCTTC. Residues: CASSPGLSEGYTF. The chain combines TRBV14 with TRBJ1-2; D ambiguous. The CDR3 has 13 amino acids. V dropped 4 bases and J dropped 8 bases, with 14 bases sitting between them. Germline CDR1 and CDR2: SGHDN and FVKESK. Full variable domain (rest looked up from reference TRBV14 and TRBJ1-2): EAGVTQFPSHSVIEKGQTVTLRCDPISGHDNLYWYRRVMGKEIKFLLHFVKESKQDESGMPNNRFLAERTGGTYSTLKVQPAELEDSGVYFCASSPGLSEGYTFGSGTRLTVV.

This clonotype has only a few counts. V is TRBV15 and J is TRBJ1-2, with D tentatively TRBD1 (6 bases). CDR1 LNHNV and CDR2 YYDKDF come from the germline V gene (reference sequence). The CDR3 is 15 residues long. V lost 1 base to trimming and J lost 2 bases, with 11 bases between them. CDR3 DNA: TGTGCCACCAGCAGAGCAGTGACAGGCAACTATGGCTACACCTTC. Translated, it gives CATSRAVTGNYGYTF.

The V gene is TRBV19, the J gene TRBJ2-7; 11 bases are a match to TRBD1. From germline, CDR1 is LNHDA and CDR2 SQIVND (reference sequence). The V gene end was trimmed by 6 bases and the J gene end by 4 bases; junction bases not matched to a gene: 5. This CDR3 has 14 amino acids. CDR3 DNA sequence: TGTGCCAGTAGACCCCGGGACAGGGGGTACGAGCAGTACTTC. Its translation is CASRPRDRGYEQYF.

This clonotype was detected a few times. The genes are TRBV20-1 and TRBJ2-3; 12 bases map to TRBD2. This CDR3 has 15 residues. Losses at the gene ends were 5 bases for V and 5 bases for J; bases not matched to a gene: 8. Germline V gives CDR1 DFQATT, CDR2 SNEGSKA (reference sequence). CDR3 coding DNA: TGCAGTGCTTTTCCTAGCGGGGGGGCGCAAGATACGCAGTATTTT. It translates to CSAFPSGGAQDTQYF.

The CDR3 DNA reads TGTGCCAGTAGTATAGGGGGGACAGTCAATCAGCCCCAGCATTTT. Protein: CASSIGGTVNQPQHF. The V and J genes are TRBV19 and TRBJ1-5; 7 bases fit TRBD1. This CDR3 region has 15 residues. Germline V CDR1 and CDR2: LNHDA, SQIVND (reference sequence). J was trimmed by 3 bases and V by 1 base; bases with no gene match: 3.

The genes are TRBV27 and TRBJ2-5, with D hard to call. This CDR3 spans 14 amino acids. Germline-derived CDR1 and CDR2 are MNHEY and SMNVEV (reference sequence). V was cut by 6 bases and J by 4 bases, with 15 bases left in between. CDR3 sequence reads: CASRVRPERETQYF. The CDR3 DNA reads as TGTGCCAGCAGGGTCAGGCCTGAGAGAGAGACCCAGTACTTC.

This clonotype was seen many times. CDR3 in amino acids: CASSEIVGNNEKLFF. CDR3 sequence (DNA): TGTGCCAGCAGTGAAATCGTGGGGAACAATGAAAAACTGTTTTTT. This chain connects TRBV6-1 to TRBJ1-4; unclear D gene. This CDR3 is built from 15 residues. V gave up 2 bases and J gave up 5 bases, with 12 bases separating them. Germline V gene lookup returns CDR1 MNHNS and CDR2 SASEGT.

This clonotype was seen at least ten times. The CDR3 sequence is CASSLVDRGYTF. Here the CDR3 DNA reads TGTGCCAGCAGTTTAGTTGATCGTGGCTACACCTTC. This chain links TRBV28 with TRBJ1-2; D remains ambiguous. V was shortened by 2 bases and J by 7 bases, with 8 bases between the two germline ends. The CDR3 loop spans 12 amino acids. Germline V gene data show CDR1 as MDHEN and CDR2 as SYDVKM.

The chain links TRBV4-1 to TRBJ1-1, with unresolved D. V lost 0 bases and J lost 1, with 3 bases in between. The germline CDR1 and CDR2 sequences are MGHRA and YSYEKL. The CDR3 contains 13 residues. The CDR3 region is CASSQERNTEAFF. For the CDR3, the DNA is TGCGCCAGCAGCCAAGAAAGGAACACTGAAGCTTTCTTT.